The source of this T cell receptor (beta chain) is a study of HIV-infected children after antiretroviral therapy interruption. As to treatment: PENTA 11 planned treatment interruption arm or continuous ART arm. Naive CD4+ CD45RA+ CD45RO- T cells were FACS-sorted from thawed PBMCs. Per germline, CDR1 SNHLY and CDR2 FYNNEI. The length of the CDR3 is 13 residues. Trimming took 11 bases from V and 4 from J; bases not matched to a gene: 7. This clonotype has only a few counts. Unique molecular identifiers were included in an RNA-based 3' RACE TCR library. TCRdb used MiXCR to reprocess the 3' RACE reads, holding one entry per CDR3 protein. The table records approximately 96,000 distinct CDR3 sequences, 5.5% to 8.5% of them present only once.

V gene TRBV2 combines with J gene TRBJ2-1; 8 positions match TRBD2. The receptor's source is a pool of human donors with HIV. Sequences were derived from CD45RA+ CD4+ T cells from PBMCs, pooled from several time points, sampled from a donor given antiretroviral therapy, either interrupted or continuous. Regarding subset: naive CD4+ CD45RA+ CD45RO- T cells. The CDR3 bases are TGTGCCGGCGAGCGGGGGCCGTACAATGAGCAGTTCTTC. This gives the protein CAGERGPYNEQFF.